This TCR beta chain derives from a study of blood T cell repertoires in COVID-19. Overall study context: Sources were T cells, B-cell-depleted T cells, or PBMCs; the material itself was cDNA or gDNA.

Sequencing was performed with immunoSEQ multiplex PCR; in TCRdb, only in-frame clones are kept and a portion is missing. The top ten hold roughly 1.8% of the sample, which has about 25,000 clones, 82% seen once. The table lists this clone with a count of one. Germline-derived CDR1 and CDR2 are SGHAT and FQNNGV. V shed 5 bases and J shed 3 bases, with 10 bases lying between them. This CDR3 has 14 amino acids. This clonotype was obtained from a man aged 80 or over with active or convalescent COVID-19. Sequencing was performed on peripheral blood. The V gene is TRBV11-2, the J gene TRBJ2-2, with D perhaps matching TRBD2 (5 bases). The CDR3 protein is CASSPFGDTGELFF. CDR3 coding DNA: TGTGCCAGCAGCCCTTTCGGGGACACCGGGGAGCTGTTTTTT. The variable domain in full, completed from reference TRBV11-2 and TRBJ2-2, reads EAGVAQSPRYKIIEKRQSVAFWCNPISGHATLYWYQQILGQGPKLLIQFQNNGVVDDSQLPKDRFSAERLKGVDSTLKIQPAKLEDSAVYLCASSPFGDTGELFFGEGSRLTVL.